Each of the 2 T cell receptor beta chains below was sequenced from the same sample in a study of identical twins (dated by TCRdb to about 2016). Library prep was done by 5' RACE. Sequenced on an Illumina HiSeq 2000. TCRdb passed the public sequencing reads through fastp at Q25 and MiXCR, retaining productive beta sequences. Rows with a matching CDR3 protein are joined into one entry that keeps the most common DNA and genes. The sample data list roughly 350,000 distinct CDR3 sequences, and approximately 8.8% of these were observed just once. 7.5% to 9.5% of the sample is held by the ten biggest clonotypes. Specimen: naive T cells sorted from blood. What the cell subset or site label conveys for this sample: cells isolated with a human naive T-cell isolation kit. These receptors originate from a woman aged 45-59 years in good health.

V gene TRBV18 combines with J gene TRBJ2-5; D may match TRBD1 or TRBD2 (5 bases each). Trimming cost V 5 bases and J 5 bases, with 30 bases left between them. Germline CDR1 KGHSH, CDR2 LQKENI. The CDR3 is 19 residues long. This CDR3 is CASSTTDVRDGVLIETQYF. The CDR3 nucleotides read TGTGCCAGCTCAACGACAGACGTCCGGGACGGGGTGTTAATTGAGACCCAGTACTTC.

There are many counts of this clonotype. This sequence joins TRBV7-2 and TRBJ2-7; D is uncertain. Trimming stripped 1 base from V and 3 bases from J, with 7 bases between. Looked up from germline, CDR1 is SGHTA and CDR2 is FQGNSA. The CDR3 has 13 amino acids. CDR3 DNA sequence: TGTGCCAGCAGCTTAGAACTGGTCTACGAGCAGTACTTC. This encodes CASSLELVYEQYF.